The TCR beta chain under discussion was sequenced for a study of cytomegalovirus exposure and HLA in healthy donors. Donors were nominally healthy when sampled, though unrecorded immune exposures were likely. V dropped 5 bases and J dropped 1 base, with 17 bases sitting between them. From germline, CDR1 is LNHDA and CDR2 SQIVND (reference sequence). The CDR3 is made up of 17 amino acids. It was with 60 Vbeta and 13 Jbeta primers that the PCR ran. Assay: immunoSEQ multiplex PCR; the TCRdb copy retains only in-frame clones and omits some. The profile shows around 160,000 clones, roughly 65% of them singletons.

The TCR was taken from a young man in good health and CMV-seropositive. The V and J genes are TRBV19 and TRBJ1-4; D is perhaps TRBD1 (6 bases). The specimen was PBMCs. For the CDR3, the DNA is TGTGCCAGTAGTGCCCGGACAGCCCGCCTAACTAATGAAAAACTGTTTTTT. This encodes CASSARTARLTNEKLFF.